Listed here are 20 T cell receptor beta chains from one sample, sequenced in a study of radiation and T cells in renal cell carcinoma. Sequencing was performed with immunoSEQ multiplex PCR; in TCRdb, only in-frame clones are kept and a portion is missing. There are 150,000 or so clones in the sample; about 88% occur only once, and approximately 12% lies in the top ten. Time point in this sample: baseline pretreatment blood. The treatment here: 15 Gy SBRT to primary tumor, nephrectomy 4 weeks later. Specimen: blood, collected from a patient whose treatment included radiotherapy and nephrectomy. Receptor source: a woman aged 45-65 years with renal cell carcinoma.

J is TRBJ2-7 and V is TRBV29-1, with TRBD1 matching 8 bases. CDR1 is SQVTM, CDR2 ANQGSEA, per germline. V lost 4 bases and J lost 3; bases outside the gene matches: 8. The CDR3 is 14 residues long. The CDR3 DNA follows: TGCAGCGTTGGAAAAGGACAGGGCTACTACGAGCAGTACTTC. Amino acids: CSVGKGQGYYEQYF.

The chain couples TRBV6-1 to TRBJ2-5; D ambiguous. The CDR3 has 14 amino acids. Trimming pared 4 bases from V and 2 bases from J, leaving 11 bases between. Germline V gives CDR1 MNHNS, CDR2 SASEGT. The CDR3, as DNA: TGTGCCAGCAGTGTTACACGGTCTCAAGAGACCCAGTACTTC. Its translation is CASSVTRSQETQYF.

This chain links TRBV6-5 with TRBJ2-7; D is tentatively TRBD1 or TRBD2 (6 bases each). Germline CDR1 reads MNHEY; CDR2 reads SVGAGI. The germline V and J ends were trimmed by 6 bases and 3 bases, with 12 bases remaining between them. The CDR3 consists of 13 residues. The CDR3 reads CASSPGGRYEQYF. In DNA form, the CDR3 reads TGTGCCAGCAGCCCCGGGGGCCGCTACGAGCAGTACTTC.

J is TRBJ2-3 and V is TRBV7-2; D is perhaps TRBD2 (6 bases). CDR3 length: 16 amino acids. CDR1 and CDR2 (germline): SGHTA, FQGNSA. Trimming stripped 5 bases from V and 0 bases from J, with 15 bases between. The CDR3 protein is CASSLDRGTSTDTQYF. As DNA, the CDR3 is TGTGCCAGCAGCCTCGACAGAGGGACTAGCACAGATACGCAGTATTTT.

The chain is built from TRBV19 and TRBJ2-2; D tentatively fits TRBD1 or TRBD2 (6 bases each). V was clipped by 7 bases and J by 0 bases, with 21 bases between them. The germline V gene has CDR1 LNHDA and CDR2 SQIVND (reference sequence). The CDR3 runs 18 residues. For the CDR3, the DNA is TGTGCCAGTATCCGCGGGGCAGGGGTAGATTCGAACACCGGGGAGCTGTTTTTT. Its protein product is CASIRGAGVDSNTGELFF. The full variable domain, rest sourced from reference TRBV19 and TRBJ2-2, is DGGITQSPKYLFRKEGQNVTLSCEQNLNHDAMYWYRQDPGQGLRLIYYSQIVNDFQKGDIAEGYSVSREKKESFPLTVTSAQKNPTAFYLCASIRGAGVDSNTGELFFGEGSRLTVL.

CDR3 in amino acids: CASRDPKSDIGGTEAFF. DNA for the CDR3: TGTGCCAGCAGAGACCCAAAGAGCGACATAGGAGGCACTGAAGCTTTCTTT. This chain links TRBV7-9 with TRBJ1-1; D unresolved. The CDR3 has 17 residues. CDR1 and CDR2 (germline): SEHNR, FQNEAQ (reference sequence). V lost 6 bases and J 4 bases, leaving 24 bases between the germline ends.

The chain recombines TRBV9 with TRBJ2-1; TRBD2 agrees at 7 bases. The germline V gene encodes CDR1 SGDLS and CDR2 YYNGEE. V dropped 2 bases and J dropped 5; count of bases not matched to a gene: 4. The CDR3 sequence is 14 residues long. The CDR3 DNA sequence: TGTGCCAGCAGCGTTCTAGCGGTGGACAATGAGCAGTTCTTC. Residues: CASSVLAVDNEQFF.

The rearrangement uses TRBV6-6 and TRBJ1-5; 8 positions match TRBD1. Germline V gene sequence: CDR1 MNHNY, CDR2 SVGAGI (reference sequence). The J segment lost 7 bases and the V segment lost 2 bases, leaving 10 bases of the junction unmatched. The CDR3 has 16 residues. Here the CDR3 reads CASSYPIPGGGQPQHF. The CDR3 DNA sequence: TGTGCCAGCAGTTACCCCATCCCAGGGGGCGGACAGCCCCAGCATTTT.

The rearrangement joins TRBV14 to TRBJ1-1, with 8 bases aligning to TRBD1. CDR3 length equals 15 residues. Germline CDR1 SGHDN, CDR2 FVKESK. The junction had 3 bases not matched to a gene; V was cut back by 3 bases and J by 0 bases. The CDR3 coding sequence is TGTGCCAGCAGCCACTGGGACAGGATGAACACTGAAGCTTTCTTT. It encodes CASSHWDRMNTEAFF.

This chain connects TRBV6-5 to TRBJ1-1, with 7 bases identical to TRBD1. The CDR3 is 13 amino acids. Losses at the gene ends were 6 bases for V and 4 bases for J; bases not matched to a gene: 5. Per germline, CDR1 MNHEY and CDR2 SVGAGI. The CDR3 DNA reads TGTGCCAGCAGACCTGACAGGGTCACTGAAGCTTTCTTT. It specifies CASRPDRVTEAFF.

The V and J genes are TRBV27 and TRBJ2-7; TRBD1 matches 8 bases. V was pared by 0 bases and J by 2 bases, with 3 bases of the junction left unmatched. From germline, CDR1 is MNHEY and CDR2 SMNVEV (reference sequence). The CDR3 runs 15 residues. CDR3 amino acids: CASSLSGDRPYEQYF. The CDR3 DNA follows: TGTGCCAGCAGTTTATCGGGGGACAGGCCCTACGAGCAGTACTTC.

This rearrangement joins TRBV2 to TRBJ1-2; D call uncertain. Germline-derived CDR1 and CDR2 are SNHLY and FYNNEI. CDR3 size: 14 residues. V was cut by 5 bases and J by 2 bases, with 12 bases left in between. The CDR3 here is CASSYSPDNYGYTF. For the CDR3, the DNA is TGTGCCAGCAGTTACTCTCCAGACAACTATGGCTACACCTTC.

The chain couples TRBV6-5 to TRBJ1-4; 8 nucleotides line up with TRBD1. Germline V gives CDR1 MNHEY, CDR2 SVGAGI. V dropped 4 bases and J dropped 5; count of bases not matched to a gene: 3. This CDR3 spans 14 amino acids. The CDR3 nucleotides read TGTGCCAGCAGTTCGACAGGGGCGAATGAAAAACTGTTTTTT. It yields the protein CASSSTGANEKLFF.

The rearrangement links TRBV2 to TRBJ2-6; no clear D. Germline V gene lookup returns CDR1 SNHLY and CDR2 FYNNEI. V was shortened by 5 bases and J by 0 bases, with 8 bases between the two germline ends. The CDR3 loop spans 15 amino acids. The CDR3 is CASSLEDSGANVLTF. CDR3 bases: TGTGCCAGCAGTCTCGAAGACTCTGGGGCCAACGTCCTGACTTTC.

The chain uses TRBV6-1 and TRBJ1-5, with D hard to call. Germline V gene lookup returns CDR1 MNHNS and CDR2 SASEGT. Between the trimmed V and J ends, which lost 8 bases and 1 base, there was a span of 15 bases. The length of the CDR3 is 15 residues. Written as DNA, the CDR3 is TGTGCCAGCCGGCGGGTGGATTCGAGCAATCAGCCCCAGCATTTT. Amino acid sequence: CASRRVDSSNQPQHF.

The chain joins TRBV7-2 to TRBJ1-2, with TRBD1 as a possible D gene (5 bases). The CDR3 contains 16 residues. Germline loops: CDR1 SGHTA, CDR2 FQGNSA. The ends were cut back, 5 bases at V and 8 bases at J, with 24 bases in the middle. Here the CDR3 reads CASSLVGAATREGYTF. The CDR3 DNA follows: TGTGCCAGCAGCCTGGTTGGGGCAGCCACTCGGGAGGGCTACACCTTC.

The rearrangement joins TRBV6-1 to TRBJ2-1; TRBD1 aligns across 10 bases. The V segment lost 10 bases and the J segment 3 bases; nucleotides outside the gene matches: 6. The CDR3 has 14 amino acids. Per germline, CDR1 MNHNS and CDR2 SASEGT. CDR3 nucleotides: TGTGCCACAGTCCGGGACAGGGGCTACAATGAGCAGTTCTTC. This sequence encodes CATVRDRGYNEQFF.

V and J are TRBV7-9 and TRBJ2-2; 7 nucleotides match TRBD1. CDR1 is SEHNR and CDR2 is FQNEAQ in the germline V gene (reference sequence). Trimming removed 7 bases from V and 6 bases from J; junction bases left unmatched: 5. The CDR3 runs 13 residues. CDR3 loop: CASTSQGAGELFF. CDR3 nucleotides: TGTGCCAGCACCTCGCAGGGGGCCGGGGAGCTGTTTTTT.

This chain uses TRBV7-9 with TRBJ2-1; a weak D match, TRBD1 (6 bases). CDR3 length equals 14 residues. Trimming left V 4 bases short and J 6 bases short, with 13 bases between. The germline CDR1 and CDR2 sequences are SEHNR and FQNEAQ (reference sequence). CDR3 protein: CASSYGQSTNEQFF. DNA for the CDR3: TGTGCCAGCAGCTACGGACAGAGTACCAATGAGCAGTTCTTC.

The chain recombines TRBV9 with TRBJ2-1; D assignment may be TRBD1 or TRBD2 (7 bases each). The V end was cut by 3 bases, the J end by 8 bases, with 21 bases between. This CDR3 region has 16 residues. Germline V gene lookup returns CDR1 SGDLS and CDR2 YYNGEE. The CDR3 DNA is TGTGCCAGCAGCGGACAGGGAGGGGCCCTCAACGATGAGCAGTTCTTC. This codes for CASSGQGGALNDEQFF.